This note documents a single TCR beta chain sequence. The clone's antigen remains unknown. Base qualities are not recorded, but no much larger clone differs from it by a single base. The immunoSEQ Assay, a bias-controlled multiplex PCR, was used to amplify TCRbeta CDR3 regions from genomic DNA. The study's own analysis went as follows. Within the assay, amplification of reference gene primers was used to estimate how many nucleated cells each sample contained. Sequence reads were collapsed and filtered to measure the absolute abundance of every unique TCRbeta CDR3 rearrangement. For each sample, productive Simpson clonality was calculated as the square root of Simpson's diversity index over productive rearrangements. Held by TCRdb, this immuneACCESS table contains in-frame sequences only and omits some clones. Under half of the omission traces to an unresolved V gene where checked; the cause of the rest is unknown. The V and J calls and the clone size are those of that table, but D and trimming were determined from the DNA. For this sample the table gives fewer than 40,000 clones, of which approximately 91% were detected only once. The ten largest make up about 31% of the sample.

The sample belongs to a study of blood T cell repertoires in COVID-19 (dated by TCRdb to about 2020). Context from the whole study: Samples from collaborators originated in the United States, Italy and Spain and spanned both the acute and convalescent phases of COVID-19. Nearly every sample came with metadata listing a de-identified subject ID, COVID-19 status, age in years and sex. The dataset comprised deeply sampled blood TCRbeta repertoires from subjects exposed to, actively infected with, or recovered from COVID-19. Samples came from the ongoing ImmuneRACE study (first 160 participants) plus 1,254 subjects from 6 global collaborators. Where available, HLA class I and class II types were obtained from metadata supplied by the sample provider rather than from assay-based typing. The prospective study material was composed of cDNA or gDNA derived from T cells, B-cell-depleted T cells, or PBMCs. The repertoires were released in a freely available public database intended as a resource for research on the immune response to SARS-CoV-2. The full study reports these points: The amount of clinical and demographic metadata varied by source and participant and was provided uncurated.

Collaborating institutions collected whole blood in K2EDTA tubes following their own protocols. For TCRbeta analysis, collaborator samples were shipped as frozen whole blood, as isolated PBMCs, or as DNA extracted from either sample type. Cut back by 5 bases and 4 bases, the V and J ends lie 17 bases apart. The germline V gene (reference sequence) provides CDR1 LNHDA and CDR2 SQIVND. Including the terminal cysteine and phenylalanine, the CDR3 comprises 15 residues. The entry retains the CDR3 DNA only, 45 bases that are in frame from base 1. Sequenced material: peripheral blood. The sequence was collected from a man aged 65-85 years with active COVID-19. The chain is assembled from TRBV19 and TRBJ1-2, with a weak D call of TRBD1 (5 bases match). The CDR3 here reads CASSYGDTGGYGYTF. DNA sequence: TGTGCCAGTAGTTACGGAGATACAGGTGGCTATGGCTACACCTTC.